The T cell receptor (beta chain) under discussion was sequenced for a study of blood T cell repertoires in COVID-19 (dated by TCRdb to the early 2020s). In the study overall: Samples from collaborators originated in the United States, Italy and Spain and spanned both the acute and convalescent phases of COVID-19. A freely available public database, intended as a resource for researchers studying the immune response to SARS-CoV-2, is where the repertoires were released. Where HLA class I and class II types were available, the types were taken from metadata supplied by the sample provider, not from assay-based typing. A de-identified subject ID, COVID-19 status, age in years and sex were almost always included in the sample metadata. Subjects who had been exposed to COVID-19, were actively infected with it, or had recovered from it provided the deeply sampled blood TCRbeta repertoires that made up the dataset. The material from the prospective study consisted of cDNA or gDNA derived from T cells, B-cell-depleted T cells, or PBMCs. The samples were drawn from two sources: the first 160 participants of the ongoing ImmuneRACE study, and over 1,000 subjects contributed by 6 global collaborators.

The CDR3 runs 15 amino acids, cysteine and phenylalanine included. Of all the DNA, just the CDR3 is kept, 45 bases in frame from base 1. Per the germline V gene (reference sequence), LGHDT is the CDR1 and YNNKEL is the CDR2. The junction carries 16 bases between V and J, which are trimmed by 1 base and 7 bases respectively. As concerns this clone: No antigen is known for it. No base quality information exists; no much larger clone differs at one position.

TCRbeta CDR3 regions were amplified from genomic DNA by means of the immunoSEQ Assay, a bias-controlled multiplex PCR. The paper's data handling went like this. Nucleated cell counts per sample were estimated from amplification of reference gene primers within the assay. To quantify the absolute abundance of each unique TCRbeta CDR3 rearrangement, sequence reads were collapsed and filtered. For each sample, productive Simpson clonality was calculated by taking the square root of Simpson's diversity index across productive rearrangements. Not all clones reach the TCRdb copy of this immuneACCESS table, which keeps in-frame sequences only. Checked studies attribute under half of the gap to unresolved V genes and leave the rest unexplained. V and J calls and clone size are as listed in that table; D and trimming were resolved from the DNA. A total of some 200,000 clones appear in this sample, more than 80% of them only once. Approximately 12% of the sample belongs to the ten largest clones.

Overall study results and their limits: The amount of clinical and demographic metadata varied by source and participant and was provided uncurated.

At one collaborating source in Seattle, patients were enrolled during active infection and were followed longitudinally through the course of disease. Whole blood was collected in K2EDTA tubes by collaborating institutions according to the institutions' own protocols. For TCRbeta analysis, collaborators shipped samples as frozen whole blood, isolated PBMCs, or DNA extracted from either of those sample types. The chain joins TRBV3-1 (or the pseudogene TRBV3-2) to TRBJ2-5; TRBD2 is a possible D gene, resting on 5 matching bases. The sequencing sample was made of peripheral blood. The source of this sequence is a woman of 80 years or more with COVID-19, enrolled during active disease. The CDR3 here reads CASSQGERGRVTQYF. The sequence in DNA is TGTGCCAGCAGCCAAGGGGAACGGGGTAGAGTGACCCAGTACTTC.